The next 22 T cell receptor beta chains were all read from a single sample in a study of blood T cell repertoires in COVID-19. Only in-frame clones appear in the TCRdb table, and some are missing; sequencing was by immunoSEQ multiplex PCR. This table has some 180,000 clones, roughly nine tenths appearing once. Sequences were obtained from peripheral blood. These receptors originate from a man between 70 and 80 years old with active or convalescent COVID-19.

The chain couples TRBV29-1 to TRBJ1-1; possible D gene TRBD1, 5 bases. The CDR3 is 15 residues long. Germline CDR1 is SQVTM and CDR2 is ANQGSEA. Trimming stripped 1 base from V and 1 base from J, with 13 bases between. The CDR3 is CSVEGGGGWNTEAFF. The CDR3 DNA reads TGCAGCGTTGAAGGTGGTGGGGGGTGGAACACTGAAGCTTTCTTT. The whole variable domain, remainder taken from reference TRBV29-1 and TRBJ1-1, is SAVISQKPSRDICQRGTSLTIQCQVDSQVTMMFWYRQQPGQSLTLIATANQGSEATYESGFVIDKFPISRPNLTFSTLTVSNMSPEDSSIYLCSVEGGGGWNTEAFFGQGTRLTVV.

The chain employs TRBV18 and TRBJ1-1, with D hard to call. Trimming left V 3 bases short and J 0 bases short, with 20 bases between. CDR3 size: 18 residues. Germline values: CDR1 KGHSH, CDR2 LQKENI. The CDR3 DNA reads as TGTGCCAGCTCACCCGCTAGCCCATTCAACAGTGTGAACACTGAAGCTTTCTTT. This encodes CASSPASPFNSVNTEAFF.

The rearrangement links TRBV7-2 to TRBJ2-1, with 8 bases fitting TRBD1. Germline V gene lookup returns CDR1 SGHTA and CDR2 FQGNSA. V was clipped by 0 bases and J by 16 bases; unmatched bases: 8. The CDR3 sequence is 13 residues long. The CDR3 protein is CASSLATRQGKFF. The DNA of the CDR3 is TGTGCCAGCAGCTTAGCGACTCGACAGGGGAAATTCTTC.

The chain recombines TRBV30 with TRBJ1-1, with 7 bases matching TRBD1. V shed 3 bases and J 8 bases; nucleotides not matched to a gene: 3. The CDR3 is 11 amino acids. Germline CDR1 GTSNPN, CDR2 SVGIG (reference sequence). CDR3 DNA sequence: TGTGCCTGGAGAAGACAGGGCGAAGCTTTCTTT. This sequence encodes CAWRRQGEAFF.

The chain joins TRBV21-1 to TRBJ2-7; the table's D gene call, TRBD2, was not cross checked with the DNA. TRBV21-1 is flagged as a pseudogene. This CDR3 has 15 amino acids. The CDR3 sequence: CASSKEAASCYEQYF. For the CDR3, the DNA is TGTGCCAGCAGCAAAGAGGCGGCTAGCTGCTACGAGCAGTACTTC.

The chain carries TRBV7-3 and TRBJ2-7, with TRBD1 identical over 7 bases. Germline CDR1 and CDR2: SGHTA and FQGTGA. The CDR3 consists of 13 residues. Trimming took 3 bases from V and 7 from J; bases not matched to a gene: 6. The CDR3 nucleotides read TGTGCCAGCAGCTTCACGACAGGGCGAGAGCAGTACTTC. Translated, it gives CASSFTTGREQYF. The full variable domain, its missing parts supplied by reference TRBV7-3 and TRBJ2-7, is GAGVSQTPSNKVTEKGKYVELRCDPISGHTALYWYRQSLGQGPEFLIYFQGTGAADDSGLPNDRFFAVRPEGSVSTLKIQRTERGDSAVYLCASSFTTGREQYFGPGTRLTVT.

The genes are TRBV5-1 and TRBJ2-1, with TRBD2 matching 14 bases. Germline lookup yields CDR1 SGHRS and CDR2 YFSETQ. The V and J ends lost 1 base and 9 bases, in that order; junction bases with no gene match: 9. The CDR3 totals 17 residues. The CDR3 protein is CASSLPKGLAGGTEQFF. DNA of the CDR3: TGCGCCAGCAGCTTGCCCAAAGGACTAGCGGGAGGAACTGAGCAGTTCTTC.

In its sample, this clone was seen many times. This chain uses TRBV7-2 with TRBJ1-2; TRBD1 matches 7 bases. V shed 2 bases, J shed 3 bases, and the junction held 3 bases outside the gene matches. The germline V gene has CDR1 SGHTA and CDR2 FQGNSA. The CDR3 is 14 amino acids. CDR3 region: CASSLRGQHYGYTF. CDR3 coding DNA: TGTGCCAGCAGCTTAAGGGGGCAGCACTATGGCTACACCTTC. Combining the CDR3 with reference TRBV7-2 and TRBJ1-2 gives the whole variable domain GAGVSQSPSNKVTEKGKDVELRCDPISGHTALYWYRQSLGQGLEFLIYFQGNSAPDKSGLPSDRFSAERTGGSVSTLTIQRTQQEDSAVYLCASSLRGQHYGYTFGSGTRLTVV.

CDR3 loop: CASSPEATNEKLFF. In nucleotides, the CDR3 is TGTGCCAGCTCACCCGAGGCAACTAATGAAAAACTGTTTTTT. The chain employs TRBV18 and TRBJ1-4; D not certain. V lost 3 bases and J 0 bases, leaving 5 bases between the germline ends. Germline V gene sequence: CDR1 KGHSH, CDR2 LQKENI. The CDR3 consists of 14 residues.

The genes are TRBV3-1 (or the pseudogene TRBV3-2) and TRBJ2-7, with D perhaps TRBD2 (6 bases). This CDR3 is 15 amino acids long. Germline values: CDR1 LGHDT, CDR2 YNNKEL (reference sequence). V lost 1 base and J 4 bases, leaving 14 bases between the germline ends. Here the CDR3 reads CASSQGYQGLYEQYF. The CDR3 nucleotides are TGTGCCAGCAGCCAAGGGTATCAGGGACTTTACGAGCAGTACTTC.

The V gene is TRBV6-5, the J gene TRBJ1-1; D remains ambiguous. CDR3 size: 16 residues. Germline V gene lookup returns CDR1 MNHEY and CDR2 SVGAGI. Trimming pared 0 bases from V and 0 bases from J, leaving 11 bases between. The CDR3 here is CASSYSHGLMNTEAFF. CDR3 nucleotides: TGTGCCAGCAGTTACTCGCACGGGTTAATGAACACTGAAGCTTTCTTT.

The genes are TRBV5-1 and TRBJ1-1; D call uncertain. Deletions cut 5 bases from V and 4 bases from J, with 9 bases between. This CDR3 spans 12 amino acids. The germline V gene has CDR1 SGHRS and CDR2 YFSETQ. The CDR3 reads CASRVSGTEAFF. In nucleotides, the CDR3 is TGCGCCAGCAGGGTATCGGGCACTGAAGCTTTCTTT.

The chain recombines TRBV28 with TRBJ2-1, with 10 positions matching TRBD2. Looked up from germline, CDR1 is MDHEN and CDR2 is SYDVKM. The CDR3 sequence is 17 residues long. Unmatched junction bases numbered 17, after V lost 6 bases and J lost 9 bases. DNA of the CDR3: TGTGCCAGCAGCTCCTCGGGGGGTAGCGGGAGGTCTGGTGAGCAGTTCTTC. Encoded protein: CASSSSGGSGRSGEQFF.

The chain recombines TRBV7-3 with TRBJ2-5; the match to TRBD2 covers 7 bases. Per germline, CDR1 SGHTA and CDR2 FQGTGA. The ends lost 5 bases at V and 5 bases at J; junction bases unmatched: 8. The CDR3 has 14 residues. The CDR3: CASSESSSGETQYF. CDR3 bases: TGTGCCAGCAGCGAAAGTAGTAGCGGGGAGACCCAGTACTTC. Together with reference TRBV7-3 and TRBJ2-5, the CDR3 gives the full variable domain: GAGVSQTPSNKVTEKGKYVELRCDPISGHTALYWYRQSLGQGPEFLIYFQGTGAADDSGLPNDRFFAVRPEGSVSTLKIQRTERGDSAVYLCASSESSSGETQYFGPGTRLLVL.

The V call is TRBV5-1, the J call TRBJ1-2; 7 bases map to TRBD1. CDR3 length equals 15 residues. Germline CDR1 is SGHRS and CDR2 is YFSETQ. The V gene end was trimmed by 3 bases and the J gene end by 0 bases; junction bases not matched to a gene: 5. CDR3 DNA sequence: TGCGCCAGCAGCTCGGACAGGCCCACTAACTATGGCTACACCTTC. This sequence encodes CASSSDRPTNYGYTF.

This clone was observed a handful of times. The genes are TRBV5-1 and TRBJ1-6, with 9 nucleotides matching TRBD1. The CDR3 consists of 18 residues. Germline V gene data show CDR1 as SGHRS and CDR2 as YFSETQ. The junction had 15 bases not matched to a gene; V was cut back by 4 bases and J by 7 bases. The CDR3 nucleotides are TGCGCCAGCAGCCCCTTCACATCTATGACAGGGGGAAATTCACCCCTCCACTTT. Protein: CASSPFTSMTGGNSPLHF. Full variable domain (missing parts from reference TRBV5-1 and TRBJ1-6): KAGVTQTPRYLIKTRGQQVTLSCSPISGHRSVSWYQQTPGQGLQFLFEYFSETQRNKGNFPGRFSGRQFSNSRSEMNVSTLELGDSALYLCASSPFTSMTGGNSPLHFGNGTRLTVT.

The chain joins TRBV12-3 or TRBV12-4 to TRBJ1-1; D call uncertain. V was clipped by 8 bases and J by 0 bases, with 10 bases between them. The CDR3 runs 13 residues. DNA of the CDR3: TGTGCCAGCGAGCTCTTACTGAACACTGAAGCTTTCTTT. Translating gives CASELLLNTEAFF.

The V gene is TRBV5-1, the J gene TRBJ1-3, with D hard to call. Germline CDR1 is SGHRS and CDR2 is YFSETQ. V was shortened by 7 bases and J by 3 bases, with 11 bases between the two germline ends. The CDR3 spans 13 residues. The CDR3 DNA reads as TGCGCCAGCCGACTGACCGATGGAAACACCATATATTTT. It codes for CASRLTDGNTIYF.

The chain uses TRBV6-2 or TRBV6-3 and TRBJ1-2; a weak D match, TRBD1 (5 bases). The CDR3 loop spans 16 amino acids. Trimming pared 2 bases from V and 8 bases from J, leaving 21 bases between. CDR1 and CDR2 (germline): MNHEY, SVGEGT. This CDR3 is CASSYREGTAARGYTF. CDR3 coding DNA: TGTGCCAGCAGTTACCGGGAGGGGACCGCCGCCCGGGGCTACACCTTC.

J is TRBJ1-1 and V is TRBV4-3; D is ambiguous. Trimming stripped 2 bases from V and 3 bases from J, with 13 bases between. The germline V gene has CDR1 LGHNA and CDR2 YSLEER. The CDR3 runs 15 residues. CDR3 in DNA: TGCGCCAGCAGCCAACGAGCGGGAGTAGACACTGAAGCTTTCTTT. Its translation: CASSQRAGVDTEAFF.

In regard to this clone: The sample has other DNA sequences that encode this CDR3 too. The chain uses TRBV4-1 and TRBJ2-7, with D maybe TRBD2 (7 bases). This CDR3 has 15 residues. From germline, CDR1 is MGHRA and CDR2 YSYEKL. Trimming stripped 0 bases from V and 3 bases from J, with 12 bases between. The CDR3 region has the DNA TGCGCCAGCAGCCAAGATAGGGGGGGTATCTACGAGCAGTACTTC. It translates to CASSQDRGGIYEQYF.

The V gene is TRBV7-9, the J gene TRBJ1-6; D unclear. The CDR3 consists of 16 residues. CDR1 SEHNR and CDR2 FQNEAQ come from the germline V gene (reference sequence). V was shortened by 7 bases and J by 3 bases, with 16 bases between the two germline ends. The CDR3 sequence: CASTEEGGFYNSPLHF. CDR3 DNA sequence: TGTGCCAGCACCGAAGAGGGAGGGTTCTATAATTCACCCCTCCACTTT.